This TCR beta chain was observed in a study of beta chain features in type 1 diabetes. The germline CDR1 and CDR2 sequences are MNHEY and SVGAGI. The germline V and J ends were trimmed by 6 bases and 4 bases, with 10 bases remaining between them. The CDR3 consists of 13 residues. Study-wide results and caveats: The study found moderately but significantly shorter TCRB CDR3s in all four CD4+ subsets of Type 1 diabetes patients.

Every isolated RNA sample was fully reverse transcribed, so sequencing captured expressed TCRB transcripts. TCRdb's copy holds only in-frame clones and misses some; the assay was immunoSEQ multiplex PCR. This repertoire shows roughly 28,000 clones, 45% to 65% found once; its top ten account for under 1.5%. Comments on this clone: The target antigen is unknown.

Heparinised blood was drawn once per donor, averaging approximately 0.12 L. This receptor was obtained from a woman younger than 30 with type 1 diabetes. V is TRBV6-5 and J is TRBJ2-1; D is ambiguous. The source material was Tregs from blood. DNA for the CDR3: TGTGCCAGCAGCAGACCAGGATACAATGAGCAGTTCTTC. Its protein is CASSRPGYNEQFF.